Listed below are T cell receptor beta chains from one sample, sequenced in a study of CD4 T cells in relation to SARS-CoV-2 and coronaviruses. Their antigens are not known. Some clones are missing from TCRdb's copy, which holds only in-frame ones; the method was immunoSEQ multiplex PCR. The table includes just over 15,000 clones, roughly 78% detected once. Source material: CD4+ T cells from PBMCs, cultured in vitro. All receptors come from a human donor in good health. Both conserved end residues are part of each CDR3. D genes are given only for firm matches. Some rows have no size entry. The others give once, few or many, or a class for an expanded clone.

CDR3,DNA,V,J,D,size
CASSQVCYSNQPQHF,TGTGCCAGCAGCCAAGTGTGTTATAGCAATCAGCCCCAGCATTTT,TRBV14,TRBJ1-5,NA,NA
CASGTSGATGELFF,TGTGCCAGTGGGACTAGCGGAGCCACCGGGGAGCTGTTTTTT,TRBV9,TRBJ2-2,TRBD2,few
CASSDSMTDFSGANVLTF,TGTGCCAGCAGTGACTCGATGACAGACTTCTCTGGGGCCAACGTCCTGACTTTC,TRBV6-4,TRBJ2-6,NA,NA
CASRGDGGATGELFF,TGCGCCAGCAGAGGGGACGGCGGTGCCACCGGGGAGCTGTTTTTT,TRBV5-1,TRBJ2-2,NA,NA
CAISEGSTDTQYF,TGTGCCATCAGTGAGGGCAGCACAGATACGCAGTATTTT,TRBV10-3,TRBJ2-3,NA,NA
CASSLDSPRLSNEQFF,TGCGCCAGCAGCTTGGATTCACCCCGACTCTCCAATGAGCAGTTCTTC,TRBV5-1,TRBJ2-1,NA,large
CAISEAAEANTGELFF,TGTGCCATCAGTGAGGCAGCGGAAGCGAACACCGGGGAGCTGTTTTTT,TRBV10-3,TRBJ2-2,NA,NA
CASSENSQFF,TGTGCCAGCAGTGAAAACTCCCAATTCTTC,TRBV6-1,TRBJ2-1,NA,NA
CASSPNSKETQYF,TGTGCCAGCAGCCCGAATTCTAAAGAGACCCAGTACTTC,TRBV3-1/TRBV3-2,TRBJ2-5,NA,NA
CASSFSYRNEQFF,TGTGCCAGCAGCTTTTCTTACCGCAATGAGCAGTTCTTC,TRBV11-3,TRBJ2-1,NA,NA
CASSLALGTGHEQYF,TGCGCCAGCAGCTTGGCCTTAGGGACAGGCCACGAGCAGTACTTC,TRBV5-1,TRBJ2-7,TRBD1,NA
CASSEAEPSGNTIYF,TGTGCCAGCAGTGAAGCAGAACCCTCTGGAAACACCATATATTTT,TRBV6-1,TRBJ1-3,NA,few
CAREGSGNEKRTDTQYF,TGTGCCAGAGAAGGTAGCGGGAATGAAAAAAGGACAGATACGCAGTATTTT,TRBV28,TRBJ2-3,TRBD2,NA
CATSDRTVGELFF,TGTGCCACCAGTGACCGGACAGTGGGGGAGCTGTTTTTT,TRBV24-1,TRBJ2-2,NA,NA
CASSELWGRALPGTYNEQFF,TGTGCCAGCAGTGAGCTTTGGGGGAGGGCCTTGCCGGGTACCTACAATGAGCAGTTCTTC,TRBV2,TRBJ2-1,TRBD2,NA
CASSSNIPDTQYF,TGTGCCAGCAGCTCCAACATTCCAGATACGCAGTATTTT,TRBV11-2,TRBJ2-3,NA,NA
CASSLVGTRGYTF,TGTGCCAGCAGTTTAGTCGGTACGAGGGGCTACACCTTC,TRBV27,TRBJ1-2,NA,NA
CASSTGTAGANVLTF,TGTGCCAGCAGTACCGGGACAGCTGGGGCCAACGTCCTGACTTTC,TRBV6-5,TRBJ2-6,TRBD1,NA
CASSLYGQIAYEQYF,TGTGCCAGCAGCTTATACGGTCAGATTGCCTACGAGCAGTACTTC,TRBV11-2,TRBJ2-7,NA,medium-sized
CASTRTPGQGNIQYF,TGTGCCAGCACCCGAACTCCGGGACAGGGAAACATTCAGTACTTC,TRBV19,TRBJ2-4,TRBD1,NA
CASSPGGTGGGQETQYF,TGTGCCAGCAGCCCTGGGGGGACAGGGGGAGGCCAAGAGACCCAGTACTTC,TRBV6-2/TRBV6-3,TRBJ2-5,TRBD1,NA
CASSSRVKRYQETQYF,TGTGCCAGCAGCTCCCGGGTGAAGCGGTACCAAGAGACCCAGTACTTC,TRBV5-6,TRBJ2-5,NA,NA
CASTSTGYGANVLTF,TGTGCCAGCACCTCGACAGGGTATGGGGCCAACGTCCTGACTTTC,TRBV6-5,TRBJ2-6,TRBD1,once